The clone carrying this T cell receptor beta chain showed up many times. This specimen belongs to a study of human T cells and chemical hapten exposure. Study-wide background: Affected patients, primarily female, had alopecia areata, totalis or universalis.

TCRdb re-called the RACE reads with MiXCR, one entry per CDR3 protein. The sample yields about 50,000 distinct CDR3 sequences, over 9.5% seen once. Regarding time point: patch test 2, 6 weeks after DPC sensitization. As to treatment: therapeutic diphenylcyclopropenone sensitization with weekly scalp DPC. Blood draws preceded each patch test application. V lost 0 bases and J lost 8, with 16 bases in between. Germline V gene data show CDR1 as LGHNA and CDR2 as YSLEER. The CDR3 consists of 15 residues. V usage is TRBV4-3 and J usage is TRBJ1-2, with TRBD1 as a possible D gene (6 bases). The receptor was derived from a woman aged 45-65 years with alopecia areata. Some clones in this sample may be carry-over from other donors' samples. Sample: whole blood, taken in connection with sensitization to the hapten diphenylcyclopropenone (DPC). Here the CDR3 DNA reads TGCGCCAGCAGCCAAGATCGCACAGGGTTGGGAGGCTACACCTTC. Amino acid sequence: CASSQDRTGLGGYTF.